This is a list of T cell receptor beta chains from one sample in a study of blood T cell repertoires in COVID-19. Clones were read by immunoSEQ multiplex PCR, and TCRdb kept only the in-frame ones, dropping some. The table has 390,000 or so clones, roughly 80% seen once; the top ten hold about 4.9%. Sequencing used PBMCs or T cells enriched from blood (not recorded which). These receptors were taken from a woman aged 45-59 years who had recovered from COVID-19. Both conserved end residues are part of each CDR3. D genes are given only for firm matches. Only some rows state a clone size, as once, few, many or a class for expanded clones.

v_call	clone_size	d_call	j_call	cdr3_aa	cdr3_nt
TRBV5-1	.	TRBD1	TRBJ1-2	CASSLDGTGSGYTF	TGCGCCAGCAGCTTGGACGGGACAGGGTCTGGCTACACCTTC
TRBV2	.	.	TRBJ1-5	CASSESLWREIQPQHF	TGTGCCAGCAGTGAAAGCCTGTGGCGGGAAATCCAGCCCCAGCATTTT
TRBV11-1	.	TRBD2	TRBJ2-1	CASSLGLASSYNEQFF	TGTGCCAGCAGCTTAGGACTAGCGAGCTCCTACAATGAGCAGTTCTTC
TRBV4-1	.	TRBD2	TRBJ2-3	CASSRATSGVTDTQYF	TGCGCCAGCAGCCGCGCGACTAGCGGGGTCACAGATACGCAGTATTTT
TRBV11-3	.	.	TRBJ2-7	CASSPHRGLTYEQYF	TGTGCCAGCAGCCCCCATAGGGGACTCACCTACGAGCAGTACTTC
TRBV4-2	.	TRBD1	TRBJ2-5	CASSQDPTGAAQETQYF	TGTGCCAGCAGCCAAGATCCGACAGGGGCGGCCCAAGAGACCCAGTACTTC
TRBV19	.	TRBD1	TRBJ1-2	CASRPQGAGGYTF	TGTGCCAGTAGGCCCCAGGGGGCAGGAGGCTACACCTTC
TRBV18	.	.	TRBJ1-5	CASSPWHGNQPQHF	TGTGCCAGCTCACCATGGCATGGCAATCAGCCCCAGCATTTT
TRBV7-9	.	.	TRBJ1-1	CASSYRVVNTEAFF	TGTGCCAGCAGCTACAGGGTCGTGAACACTGAAGCTTTCTTT
TRBV25-1	.	TRBD1	TRBJ1-5	CASSVDRVVQPQHF	TGTGCCAGCAGTGTAGACAGGGTGGTTCAGCCCCAGCATTTT
TRBV5-4	.	TRBD2	TRBJ2-7	CASSLGTSGAYEQYF	TGTGCCAGCAGCTTGGGGACTAGCGGGGCCTACGAGCAGTACTTC
TRBV27	.	TRBD1	TRBJ1-1	CASRPGTANTEAFF	TGTGCCAGCAGGCCCGGGACAGCGAACACTGAAGCTTTCTTT
TRBV2	few	TRBD1	TRBJ1-5	CASSRDSLSNQPQHF	TGTGCCAGCAGCCGGGACAGCCTTAGCAATCAGCCCCAGCATTTT
TRBV7-8	few	TRBD1	TRBJ1-2	CASSQTAGGQGHFGYGYTF	TGTGCCAGCAGCCAAACAGCTGGGGGACAGGGCCACTTCGGCTATGGCTACACCTTC
TRBV30	.	TRBD2	TRBJ2-6	CAWGREANVLTF	TGTGCCTGGGGGAGGGAGGCCAACGTCCTGACTTTC
TRBV30	.	.	TRBJ1-2	CAWSGNGGDTF	TGTGCCTGGAGTGGCAATGGAGGGGACACCTTC
TRBV4-2	.	TRBD2	TRBJ2-3	CASSHDTWGLAGGPSTDTQYF	TGTGCCAGCAGCCACGATACGTGGGGTCTAGCGGGGGGCCCTAGCACAGATACGCAGTATTTT
TRBV5-6	.	TRBD1	TRBJ1-6	CASSFNRGLNSPLHF	TGTGCCAGCAGCTTCAACAGGGGTTTGAATTCACCCCTCCACTTT
TRBV6-5	.	.	TRBJ1-1	CASSKPGFMNTEAFF	TGTGCCAGCAGTAAACCGGGGTTCATGAACACTGAAGCTTTCTTT
TRBV6-5	few	.	TRBJ1-2	CASSYRQATNYGYTF	TGTGCCAGCAGTTATCGACAGGCAACTAACTATGGCTACACCTTC
TRBV7-2	.	TRBD2	TRBJ2-1	CASSLVGGALYNEQFF	TGTGCCAGCAGCTTAGTCGGGGGGGCCTTGTACAATGAGCAGTTCTTC
TRBV7-9	.	.	TRBJ1-5	CASSSYQAGPQHF	TGTGCCAGCAGTTCCTACCAGGCCGGGCCCCAGCATTTT
TRBV19	.	TRBD1	TRBJ2-5	CASSSQGESVQETQYF	TGTGCCAGTTCCAGTCAGGGGGAGAGCGTACAAGAGACCCAGTACTTC
TRBV18	.	TRBD2	TRBJ2-1	CASSRSSGGATNNEQFF	TGTGCCAGCTCACGATCTAGCGGGGGGGCCACCAACAATGAGCAGTTCTTC
TRBV7-8	.	.	TRBJ2-5	CATVRGAAETQYF	TGTGCCACCGTTCGGGGGGCGGCAGAGACCCAGTACTTC
TRBV6-5	once	.	TRBJ1-2	CASSYSSGYNYGYTF	TGTGCCAGCAGTTACTCGTCAGGGTACAACTATGGCTACACCTTC
TRBV6-5	.	TRBD1	TRBJ1-2	CASADRAEGYTF	TGTGCCAGCGCCGACAGGGCTGAGGGCTACACCTTC
TRBV18	once	.	TRBJ1-5	CASSRALNQPQHF	TGTGCCAGCTCACGGGCTCTTAATCAGCCCCAGCATTTT
TRBV9	.	.	TRBJ1-1	CASSGSGTEAFF	TGTGCCAGCAGTGGGTCGGGGACTGAAGCTTTCTTT
TRBV2	.	.	TRBJ1-2	CASSAKLQGNYGYTF	TGTGCCAGCAGCGCAAAGTTACAGGGTAACTATGGCTACACCTTC
TRBV6-5	.	.	TRBJ1-2	CASGEGSTNYGYTF	TGTGCCAGCGGCGAGGGATCTACTAACTATGGCTACACCTTC
TRBV19	.	.	TRBJ2-1	CASTPRTIYNEQFF	TGTGCCAGTACCCCGAGGACTATTTACAATGAGCAGTTCTTC
TRBV6-5	.	.	TRBJ1-6	CASTAGVGNSPLHF	TGTGCCAGCACCGCTGGCGTGGGCAATTCACCCCTCCACTTT
TRBV4-1	.	.	TRBJ1-3	CASSQAAGSGNTIYF	TGCGCCAGCAGCCAAGCGGCGGGATCTGGAAACACCATATATTTT
TRBV6-1	.	.	TRBJ2-3	CASSATVGGGSATDTQYF	TGTGCCAGCAGTGCCACCGTTGGTGGAGGGTCTGCGACAGATACGCAGTATTTT
TRBV19	.	TRBD1	TRBJ1-5	CASSIGQGASQPQHF	TGTGCCAGTAGTATAGGGCAGGGGGCGAGTCAGCCCCAGCATTTT
TRBV4-1	.	TRBD1	TRBJ1-2	CASSQDFGQGYGYTF	TGCGCCAGCAGCCAAGATTTCGGACAGGGCTATGGCTACACCTTC
TRBV7-9	.	.	TRBJ1-1	CASEGVLGNTEAFF	TGTGCCAGCGAAGGAGTTCTAGGGAACACTGAAGCTTTCTTT
TRBV19	.	.	TRBJ2-1	CASSIGSGVRGHEQFF	TGTGCCAGTAGTATTGGGTCGGGAGTAAGGGGACATGAGCAGTTCTTC
TRBV18	once	TRBD1	TRBJ2-3	CASSPGTGLGGTQYF	TGTGCCAGCTCACCCGGGACAGGGCTCGGCGGTACGCAGTATTTT
TRBV2	.	.	TRBJ2-1	CASRDTGYSYNEQFF	TGTGCCAGCAGGGACACTGGATACTCCTACAATGAGCAGTTCTTC